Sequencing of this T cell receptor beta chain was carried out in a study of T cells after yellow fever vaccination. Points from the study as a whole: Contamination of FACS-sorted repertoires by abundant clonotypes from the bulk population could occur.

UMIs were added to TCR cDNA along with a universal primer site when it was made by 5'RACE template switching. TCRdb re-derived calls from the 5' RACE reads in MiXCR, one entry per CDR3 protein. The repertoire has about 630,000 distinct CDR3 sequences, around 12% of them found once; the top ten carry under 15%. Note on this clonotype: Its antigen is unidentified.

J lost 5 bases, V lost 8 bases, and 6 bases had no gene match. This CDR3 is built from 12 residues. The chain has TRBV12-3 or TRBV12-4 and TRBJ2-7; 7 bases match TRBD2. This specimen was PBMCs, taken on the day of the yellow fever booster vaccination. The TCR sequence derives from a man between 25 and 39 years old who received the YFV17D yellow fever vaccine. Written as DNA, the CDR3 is TGTGCCAGCGGGAGGGGTGTGGACGAGCAGTACTTC. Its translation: CASGRGVDEQYF.